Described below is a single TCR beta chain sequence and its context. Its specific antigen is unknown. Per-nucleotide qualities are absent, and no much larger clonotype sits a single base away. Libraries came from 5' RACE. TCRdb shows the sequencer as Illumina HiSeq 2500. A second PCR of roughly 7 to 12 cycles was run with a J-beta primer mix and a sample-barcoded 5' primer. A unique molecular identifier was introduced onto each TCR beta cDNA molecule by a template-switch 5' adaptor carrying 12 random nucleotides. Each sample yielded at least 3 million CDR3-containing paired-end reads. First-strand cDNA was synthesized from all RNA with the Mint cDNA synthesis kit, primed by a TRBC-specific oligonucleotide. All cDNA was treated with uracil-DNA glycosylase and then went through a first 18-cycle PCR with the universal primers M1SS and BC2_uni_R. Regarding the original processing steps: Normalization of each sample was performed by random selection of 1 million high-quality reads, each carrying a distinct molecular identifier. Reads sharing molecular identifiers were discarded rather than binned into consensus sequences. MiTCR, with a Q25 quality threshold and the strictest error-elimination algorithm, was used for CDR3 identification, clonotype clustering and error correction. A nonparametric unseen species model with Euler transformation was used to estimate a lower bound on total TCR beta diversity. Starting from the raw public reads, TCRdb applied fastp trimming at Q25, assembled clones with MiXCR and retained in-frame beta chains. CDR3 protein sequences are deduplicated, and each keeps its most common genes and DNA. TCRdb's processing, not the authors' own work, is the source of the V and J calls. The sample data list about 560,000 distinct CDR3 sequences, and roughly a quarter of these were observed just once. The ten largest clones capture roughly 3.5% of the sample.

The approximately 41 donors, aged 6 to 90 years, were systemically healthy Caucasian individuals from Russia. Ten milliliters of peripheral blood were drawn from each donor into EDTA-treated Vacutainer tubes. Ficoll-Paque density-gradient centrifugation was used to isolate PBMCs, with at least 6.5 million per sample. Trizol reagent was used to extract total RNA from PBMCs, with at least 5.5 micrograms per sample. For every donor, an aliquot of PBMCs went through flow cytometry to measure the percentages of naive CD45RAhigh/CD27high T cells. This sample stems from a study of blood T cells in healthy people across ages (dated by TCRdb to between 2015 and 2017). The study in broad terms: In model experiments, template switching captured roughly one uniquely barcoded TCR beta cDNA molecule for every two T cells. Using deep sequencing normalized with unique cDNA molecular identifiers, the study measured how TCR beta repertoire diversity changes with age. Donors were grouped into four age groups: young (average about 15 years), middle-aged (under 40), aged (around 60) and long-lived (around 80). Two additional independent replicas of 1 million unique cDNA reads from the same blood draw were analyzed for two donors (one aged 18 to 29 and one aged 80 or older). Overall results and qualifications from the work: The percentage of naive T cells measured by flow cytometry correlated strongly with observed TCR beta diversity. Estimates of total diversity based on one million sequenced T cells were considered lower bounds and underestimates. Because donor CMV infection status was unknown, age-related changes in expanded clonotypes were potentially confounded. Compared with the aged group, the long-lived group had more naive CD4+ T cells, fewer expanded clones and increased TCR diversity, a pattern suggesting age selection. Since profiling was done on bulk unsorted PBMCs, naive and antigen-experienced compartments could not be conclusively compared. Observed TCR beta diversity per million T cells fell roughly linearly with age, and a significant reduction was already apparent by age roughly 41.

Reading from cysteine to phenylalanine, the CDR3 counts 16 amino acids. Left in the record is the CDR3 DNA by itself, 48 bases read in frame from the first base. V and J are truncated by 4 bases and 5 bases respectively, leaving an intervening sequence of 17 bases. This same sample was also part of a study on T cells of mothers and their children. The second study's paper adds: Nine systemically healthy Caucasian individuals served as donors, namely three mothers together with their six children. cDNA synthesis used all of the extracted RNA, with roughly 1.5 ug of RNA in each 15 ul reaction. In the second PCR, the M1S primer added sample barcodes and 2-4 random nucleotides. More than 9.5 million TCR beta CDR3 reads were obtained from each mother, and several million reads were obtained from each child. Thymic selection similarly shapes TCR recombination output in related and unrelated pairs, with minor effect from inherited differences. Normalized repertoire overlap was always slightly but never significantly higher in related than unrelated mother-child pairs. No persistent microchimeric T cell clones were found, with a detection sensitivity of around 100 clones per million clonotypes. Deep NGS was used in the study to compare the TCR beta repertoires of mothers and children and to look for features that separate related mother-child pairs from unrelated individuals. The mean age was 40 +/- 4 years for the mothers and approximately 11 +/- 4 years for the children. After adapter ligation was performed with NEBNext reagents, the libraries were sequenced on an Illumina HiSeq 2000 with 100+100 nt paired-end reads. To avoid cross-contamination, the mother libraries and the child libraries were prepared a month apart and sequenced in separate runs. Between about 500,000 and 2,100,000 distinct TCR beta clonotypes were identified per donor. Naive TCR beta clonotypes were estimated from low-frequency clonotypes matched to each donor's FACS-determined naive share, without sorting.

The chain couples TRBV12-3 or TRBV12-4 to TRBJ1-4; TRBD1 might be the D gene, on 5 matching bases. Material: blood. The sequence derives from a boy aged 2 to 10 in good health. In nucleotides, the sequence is TGTGCCAGCAGTTCCCTACCGGGACCGACGAATGAAAAACTGTTTTTT. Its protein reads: CASSSLPGPTNEKLFF.